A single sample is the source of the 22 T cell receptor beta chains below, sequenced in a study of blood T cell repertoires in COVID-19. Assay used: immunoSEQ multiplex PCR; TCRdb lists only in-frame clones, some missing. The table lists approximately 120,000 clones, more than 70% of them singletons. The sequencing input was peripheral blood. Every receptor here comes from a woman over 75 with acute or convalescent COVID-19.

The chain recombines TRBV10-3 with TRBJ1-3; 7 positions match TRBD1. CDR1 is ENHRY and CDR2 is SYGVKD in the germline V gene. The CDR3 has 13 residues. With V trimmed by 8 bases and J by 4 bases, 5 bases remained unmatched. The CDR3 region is CAIGGQLGNTIYF. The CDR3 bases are TGTGCCATCGGGGGACAGCTAGGAAACACCATATATTTT.

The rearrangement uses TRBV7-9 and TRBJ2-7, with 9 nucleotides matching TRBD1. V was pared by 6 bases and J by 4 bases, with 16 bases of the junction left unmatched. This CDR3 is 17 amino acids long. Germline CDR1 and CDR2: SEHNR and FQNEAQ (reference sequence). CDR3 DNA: TGTGCCAGCAGTCCGTCGACAGTGGGACAGGGTGGATACGAGCAGTACTTC. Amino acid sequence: CASSPSTVGQGGYEQYF. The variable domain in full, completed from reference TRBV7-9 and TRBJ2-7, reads DTGVSQNPRHKITKRGQNVTFRCDPISEHNRLYWYRQTLGQGPEFLTYFQNEAQLEKSRLLSDRFSAERPKGSFSTLEIQRTEQGDSAMYLCASSPSTVGQGGYEQYFGPGTRLTVT.

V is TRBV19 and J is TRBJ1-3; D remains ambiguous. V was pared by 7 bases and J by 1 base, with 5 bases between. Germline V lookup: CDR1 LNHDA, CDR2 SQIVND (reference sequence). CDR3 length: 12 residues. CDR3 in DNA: TGTGCCAGTACGGGGTCTGGAAACACCATATATTTT. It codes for CASTGSGNTIYF. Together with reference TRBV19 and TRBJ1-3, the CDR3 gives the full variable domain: DGGITQSPKYLFRKEGQNVTLSCEQNLNHDAMYWYRQDPGQGLRLIYYSQIVNDFQKGDIAEGYSVSREKKESFPLTVTSAQKNPTAFYLCASTGSGNTIYFGEGSWLTVV.

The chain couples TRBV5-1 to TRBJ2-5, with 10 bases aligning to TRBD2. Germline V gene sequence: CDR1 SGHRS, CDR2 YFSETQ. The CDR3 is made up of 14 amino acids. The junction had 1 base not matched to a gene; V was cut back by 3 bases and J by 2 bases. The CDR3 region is CASSWTSGQETQYF. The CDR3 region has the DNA TGCGCCAGCAGCTGGACTAGCGGTCAAGAGACCCAGTACTTC. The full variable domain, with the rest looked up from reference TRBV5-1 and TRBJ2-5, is KAGVTQTPRYLIKTRGQQVTLSCSPISGHRSVSWYQQTPGQGLQFLFEYFSETQRNKGNFPGRFSGRQFSNSRSEMNVSTLELGDSALYLCASSWTSGQETQYFGPGTRLLVL.

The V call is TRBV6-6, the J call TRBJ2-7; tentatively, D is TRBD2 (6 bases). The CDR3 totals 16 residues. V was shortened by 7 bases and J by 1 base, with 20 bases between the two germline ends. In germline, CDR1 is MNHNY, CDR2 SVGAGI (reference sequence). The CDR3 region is CASTYAKAGRSYEQYF. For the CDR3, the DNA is TGTGCCAGCACCTACGCAAAGGCGGGAAGATCCTACGAGCAGTACTTC.

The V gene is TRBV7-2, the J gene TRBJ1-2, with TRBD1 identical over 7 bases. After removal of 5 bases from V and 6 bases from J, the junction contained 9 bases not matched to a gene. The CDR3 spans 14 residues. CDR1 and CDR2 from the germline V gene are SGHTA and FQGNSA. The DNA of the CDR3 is TGTGCCAGCAGCCCCGAACTGACAGGGAATGGCTACACCTTC. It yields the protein CASSPELTGNGYTF.

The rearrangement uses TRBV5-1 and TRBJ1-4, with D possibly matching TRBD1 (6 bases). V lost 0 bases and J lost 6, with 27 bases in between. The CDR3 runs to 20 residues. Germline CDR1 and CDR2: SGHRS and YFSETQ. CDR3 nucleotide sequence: TGCGCCAGCAGCTTGGGACTGACAGGTGGCGGGCGGAATTTTGATGAAAAACTGTTTTTT. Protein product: CASSLGLTGGGRNFDEKLFF.

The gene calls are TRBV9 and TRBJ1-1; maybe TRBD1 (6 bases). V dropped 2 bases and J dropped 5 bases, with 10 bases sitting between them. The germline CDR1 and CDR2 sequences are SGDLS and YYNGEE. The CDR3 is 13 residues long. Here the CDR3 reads CASSVSQGTEAFF. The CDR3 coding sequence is TGTGCCAGCAGCGTCTCACAGGGAACTGAAGCTTTCTTT.

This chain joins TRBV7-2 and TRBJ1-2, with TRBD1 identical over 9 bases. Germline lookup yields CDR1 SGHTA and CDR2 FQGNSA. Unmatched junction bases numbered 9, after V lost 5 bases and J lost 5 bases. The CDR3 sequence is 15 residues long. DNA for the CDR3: TGTGCCAGCAGCACTCGTCCGGGACAGGGATATGGCTACACCTTC. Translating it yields CASSTRPGQGYGYTF.

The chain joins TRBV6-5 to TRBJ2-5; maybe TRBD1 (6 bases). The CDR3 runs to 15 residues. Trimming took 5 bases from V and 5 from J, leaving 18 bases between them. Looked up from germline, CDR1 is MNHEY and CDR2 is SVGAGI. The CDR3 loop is CASSLGQTTRETQYF. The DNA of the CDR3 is TGTGCCAGCAGTCTTGGACAGACCACTCGGGAGACCCAGTACTTC.

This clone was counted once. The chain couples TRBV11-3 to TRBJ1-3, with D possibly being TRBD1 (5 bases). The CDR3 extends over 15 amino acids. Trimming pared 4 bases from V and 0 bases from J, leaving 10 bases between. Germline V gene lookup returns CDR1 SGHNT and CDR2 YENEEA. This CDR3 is CASSSDSYSGNTIYF. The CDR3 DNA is TGTGCCAGCAGCTCAGACAGTTACTCTGGAAACACCATATATTTT.

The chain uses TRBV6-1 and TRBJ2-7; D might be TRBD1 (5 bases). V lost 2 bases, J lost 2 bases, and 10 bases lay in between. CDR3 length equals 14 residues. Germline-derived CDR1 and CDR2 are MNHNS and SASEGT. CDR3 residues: CASSERSGPYEQYF. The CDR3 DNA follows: TGTGCCAGCAGTGAAAGATCAGGGCCCTACGAGCAGTACTTC.

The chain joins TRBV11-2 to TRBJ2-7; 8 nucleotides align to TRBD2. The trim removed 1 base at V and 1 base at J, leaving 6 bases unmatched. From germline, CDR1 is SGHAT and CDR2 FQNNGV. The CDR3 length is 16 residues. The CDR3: CASSLVRAGVSYEQYF. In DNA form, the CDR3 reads TGTGCCAGCAGCTTAGTACGAGCGGGAGTGTCCTACGAGCAGTACTTC. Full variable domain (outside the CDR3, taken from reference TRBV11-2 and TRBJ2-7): EAGVAQSPRYKIIEKRQSVAFWCNPISGHATLYWYQQILGQGPKLLIQFQNNGVVDDSQLPKDRFSAERLKGVDSTLKIQPAKLEDSAVYLCASSLVRAGVSYEQYFGPGTRLTVT.

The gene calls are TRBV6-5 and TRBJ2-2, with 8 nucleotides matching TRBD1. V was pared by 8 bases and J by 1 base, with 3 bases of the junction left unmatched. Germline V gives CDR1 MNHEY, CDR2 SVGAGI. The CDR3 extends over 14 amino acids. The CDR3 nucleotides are TGTGCCAGCGCCGGGACAGGGAACACCGGGGAGCTGTTTTTT. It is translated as CASAGTGNTGELFF.

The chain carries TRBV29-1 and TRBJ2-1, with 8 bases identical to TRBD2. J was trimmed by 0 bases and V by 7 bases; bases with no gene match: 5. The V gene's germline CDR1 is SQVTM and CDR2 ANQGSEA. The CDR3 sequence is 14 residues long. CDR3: CSAREGSSYNEQFF. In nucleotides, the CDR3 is TGCAGCGCTCGGGAGGGGAGCTCCTACAATGAGCAGTTCTTC.

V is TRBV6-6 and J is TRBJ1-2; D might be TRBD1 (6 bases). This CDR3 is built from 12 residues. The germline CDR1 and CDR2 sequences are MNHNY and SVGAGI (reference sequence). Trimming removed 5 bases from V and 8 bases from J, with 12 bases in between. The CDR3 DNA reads TGTGCCAGCAGTCGGGACATGCGGGGCTACACCTTC. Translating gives CASSRDMRGYTF.

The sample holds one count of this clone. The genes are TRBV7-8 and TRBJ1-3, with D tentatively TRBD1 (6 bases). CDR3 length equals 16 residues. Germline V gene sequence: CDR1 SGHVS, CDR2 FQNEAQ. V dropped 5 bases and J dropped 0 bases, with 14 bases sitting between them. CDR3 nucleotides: TGTGCCAGCAGCCAGAGGGGGTATGACTCTGGAAACACCATATATTTT. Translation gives CASSQRGYDSGNTIYF.

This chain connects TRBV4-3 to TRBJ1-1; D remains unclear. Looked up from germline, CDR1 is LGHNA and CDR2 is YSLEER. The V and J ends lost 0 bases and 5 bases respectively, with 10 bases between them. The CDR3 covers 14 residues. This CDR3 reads CASSQETGNTEAFF. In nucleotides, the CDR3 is TGCGCCAGCAGCCAAGAGACCGGGAATACTGAAGCTTTCTTT.

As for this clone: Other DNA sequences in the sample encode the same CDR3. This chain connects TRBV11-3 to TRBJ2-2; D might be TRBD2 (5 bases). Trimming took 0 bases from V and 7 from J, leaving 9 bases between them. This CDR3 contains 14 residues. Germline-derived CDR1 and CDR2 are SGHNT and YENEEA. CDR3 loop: CASSLDRGVGELFF. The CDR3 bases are TGTGCCAGCAGCTTAGATCGGGGAGTCGGGGAGCTGTTTTTT.

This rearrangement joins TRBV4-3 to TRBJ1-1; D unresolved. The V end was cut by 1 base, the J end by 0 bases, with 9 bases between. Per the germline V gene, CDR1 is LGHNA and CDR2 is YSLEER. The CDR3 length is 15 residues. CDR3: CASSQGPKLNTEAFF. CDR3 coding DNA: TGCGCCAGCAGCCAAGGTCCCAAGCTGAACACTGAAGCTTTCTTT.

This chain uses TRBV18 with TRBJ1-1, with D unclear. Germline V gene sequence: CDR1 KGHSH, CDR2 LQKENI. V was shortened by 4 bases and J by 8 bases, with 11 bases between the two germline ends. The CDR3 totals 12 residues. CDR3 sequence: CASSRSTGEAFF. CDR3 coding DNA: TGTGCCAGCTCACGAAGCACGGGGGAAGCTTTCTTT.

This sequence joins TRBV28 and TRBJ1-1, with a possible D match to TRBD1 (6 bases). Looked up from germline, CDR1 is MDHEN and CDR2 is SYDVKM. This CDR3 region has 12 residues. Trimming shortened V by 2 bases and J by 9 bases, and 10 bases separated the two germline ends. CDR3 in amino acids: CASSLRGYQAFF. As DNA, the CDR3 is TGTGCCAGCAGTTTAAGGGGGTATCAAGCTTTCTTT.